The next 12 T cell receptor beta chains were all read from a single sample in a study of T cells after yellow fever vaccination. TCRdb called the 5' RACE reads again in MiXCR, with one record for every CDR3 protein. Found here are hundreds of thousands of distinct CDR3 sequences, roughly 8.4% of them singletons; the top ten hold around 17%. This sample comprised PBMCs, obtained more than 35 days after the first yellow fever vaccination. These receptors all stem from a man aged 18-30 years who received the YFV17D yellow fever vaccine.

This clonotype was found a few times. The chain carries TRBV5-1 and TRBJ2-5; 15 nucleotides agree with TRBD2. Germline V CDR1 and CDR2: SGHRS, YFSETQ. V was clipped by 4 bases and J by 0 bases; unmatched bases: 4. The CDR3 runs to 17 residues. The CDR3 DNA reads as TGCGCCAGCAGCCCGGGGACTAGCGGGGGGTACCAAGAGACCCAGTACTTC. It specifies CASSPGTSGGYQETQYF.

Comment on this clonotype: Just one base apart from a much larger clone, this may be a read error. V and J are TRBV7-2 and TRBJ2-3; D might be TRBD1 (6 bases). Trimming removed 9 bases from V and 6 bases from J, with 19 bases in between. This CDR3 spans 14 amino acids. Looked up from germline, CDR1 is SGHTA and CDR2 is FQGNSA. The CDR3 loop reads CASSRMGAPDTQYF. The DNA for the CDR3 is TGTGCCAGTAGCCGGATGGGGGCCCCGGATACGCAGTATTTT.

The chain carries TRBV27 and TRBJ2-7; perhaps TRBD2 as D (6 bases). CDR1 is MNHEY and CDR2 is SMNVEV in the germline V gene (reference sequence). Trimming stripped 1 base from V and 7 bases from J, with 17 bases between. The CDR3 length is 15 residues. The CDR3 DNA reads TGTGCCAGCAGTTTATTTGGTCTCCTAGCGAAGGAGCAGTACTTC. This gives the protein CASSLFGLLAKEQYF.

The chain combines TRBV2 with TRBJ2-7; 9 positions match TRBD1. Germline CDR1 reads SNHLY; CDR2 reads FYNNEI. The CDR3 loop spans 14 amino acids. V lost 4 bases to trimming and J lost 3 bases; unmatched junction nucleotides: 4. This CDR3 reads CASSVDRGFYEQYF. The CDR3 DNA reads TGTGCCAGCAGTGTTGACAGGGGGTTCTACGAGCAGTACTTC.

This clonotype was recorded at least ten times. The gene calls are TRBV7-2 and TRBJ2-5; 7 bases align to TRBD2. Germline assignment: CDR1 SGHTA and CDR2 FQGNSA. The CDR3 runs 14 residues. V lost 5 bases, J lost 1 base, and 4 bases stayed unmatched. Here the CDR3 DNA reads TGTGCCAGCAGCCTGGGAGGGATCCAAGAGACCCAGTACTTC. It specifies CASSLGGIQETQYF.

This clonotype was picked up a small number of times. The chain combines TRBV5-1 with TRBJ2-3, with 7 bases matching TRBD1. V shed 2 bases and J 4 bases; nucleotides not matched to a gene: 7. Germline V gene data show CDR1 as SGHRS and CDR2 as YFSETQ. The CDR3 loop spans 15 amino acids. CDR3 nucleotides: TGCGCCAGCAGCTTCGAGACAGGGTTGTCAGATACGCAGTATTTT. Residues: CASSFETGLSDTQYF. The entire variable domain, with the rest obtained from reference TRBV5-1 and TRBJ2-3, is as follows: KAGVTQTPRYLIKTRGQQVTLSCSPISGHRSVSWYQQTPGQGLQFLFEYFSETQRNKGNFPGRFSGRQFSNSRSEMNVSTLELGDSALYLCASSFETGLSDTQYFGPGTRLTVL.

In the case of this clonotype: This is likely a read error, given that the CDR3 carries no conserved phenylalanine or tryptophan at its end. The rearrangement uses TRBV7-3 and TRBJ2-3; D is undetermined. The germline gives CDR1 SGHTA, CDR2 FQGTGA. Trimming took 0 bases from V and 6 from J, leaving 7 bases between them. CDR3 length equals 13 residues. The CDR3 region has the DNA TGTGCCAGCAGCTTAACCCAAGCGGATACGCAGTATATT. Protein: CASSLTQADTQYI.

Ten or more counts support this clonotype. The chain joins TRBV23-1 to TRBJ2-3; maybe TRBD1 (6 bases). TRBV23-1 is flagged as an ORF with uncertain function. V was pared by 6 bases and J by 0 bases, with 7 bases between. This CDR3 region has 13 residues. The CDR3 region has the DNA TGCGCCAGCAGAGACAGGAGCACAGATACGCAGTATTTT. Amino acids: CASRDRSTDTQYF.

This clonotype has only a few counts. The rearrangement links TRBV10-3 to TRBJ2-5; no definite D call. V lost 2 bases to trimming and J lost 5 bases, with 15 bases between them. This CDR3 is built from 15 residues. Per germline, CDR1 ENHRY and CDR2 SYGVKD. The DNA of the CDR3 is TGTGCCATCAGTGAGCCCTTCCGGGCGGAGGAGACCCAGTACTTC. Encoded protein: CAISEPFRAEETQYF.

This clonotype showed up just a few times. V and J are TRBV7-9 and TRBJ2-7; 9 bases match TRBD2. The germline V gene encodes CDR1 SEHNR and CDR2 FQNEAQ (reference sequence). Trimming cost V 4 bases and J 3 bases; bases outside gene matches: 7. The CDR3 has 15 amino acids. CDR3 protein: CASSSAGTSHYEQYF. For the CDR3, the DNA is TGTGCCAGCAGCTCCGCCGGGACTAGCCACTACGAGCAGTACTTC.

The sample holds a few counts of this clonotype. V gene TRBV5-1 combines with J gene TRBJ2-5; 9 positions agree with TRBD1. Germline CDR1 SGHRS, CDR2 YFSETQ. V trimming: 4 bases; J trimming: 5 bases; junction bases outside the gene matches: 6. The CDR3 runs 14 residues. The CDR3 nucleotides read TGCGCCAGCAGCACCGGGACAGGGTCGGAGACCCAGTACTTC. Its translation: CASSTGTGSETQYF.

DNA for the CDR3: TGTGCCAGCACCGTGGGAGGGGAGCAGTACTTC. Residues: CASTVGGEQYF. This chain uses TRBV25-1 with TRBJ2-7; 7 bases fit TRBD2. The CDR3 runs to 11 residues. With 7 bases clipped from V and 7 bases from J, the junction kept 4 bases outside the gene matches. The germline V gene encodes CDR1 MGHDK and CDR2 SYGVNS.